This T cell receptor beta chain was recorded in a study of T cells in Graves' hyperthyroidism and ophthalmopathy. This clonotype was counted at least ten times. The TCR beta CDR3 regions underwent amplification using RNA transcripts as the source. TCR CDR3 regions were first amplified by RT-PCR with HTBI primers. TCRdb reanalysed the multiplex PCR reads using MiXCR and keeps one entry per CDR3 protein. The table shows about 590,000 distinct CDR3 sequences, with less than 20% occurring only once. J lost 8 bases, V lost 4 bases, and 11 bases had no gene match. CDR1 SQVTM and CDR2 ANQGSEA come from the germline V gene. The CDR3 is 15 residues long.

The TCR comes from a woman aged 25 to 45 with Graves' hyperthyroidism. The J gene is TRBJ2-3, the V gene TRBV29-1, with 11 nucleotides matching TRBD2. The sample comprised blood. The chain's CDR3 is CSVAPLAGVQGTQYF. In DNA, the CDR3 is TGCAGCGTTGCGCCACTAGCGGGAGTGCAGGGTACGCAGTATTTT.